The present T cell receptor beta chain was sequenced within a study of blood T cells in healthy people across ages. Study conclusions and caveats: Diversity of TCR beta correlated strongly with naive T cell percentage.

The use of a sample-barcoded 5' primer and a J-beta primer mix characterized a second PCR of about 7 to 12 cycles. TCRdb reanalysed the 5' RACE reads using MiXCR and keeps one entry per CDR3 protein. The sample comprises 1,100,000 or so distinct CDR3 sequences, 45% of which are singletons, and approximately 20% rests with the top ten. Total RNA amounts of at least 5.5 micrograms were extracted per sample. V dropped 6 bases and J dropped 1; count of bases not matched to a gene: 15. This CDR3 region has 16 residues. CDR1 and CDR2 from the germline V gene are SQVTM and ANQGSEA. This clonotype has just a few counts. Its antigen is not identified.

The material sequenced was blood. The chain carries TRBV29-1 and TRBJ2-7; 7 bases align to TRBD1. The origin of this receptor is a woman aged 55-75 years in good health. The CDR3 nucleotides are TGCAGCGTCCTAGGACAGGTCGAGTCAGTGTCCTACGAGCAGTACTTC. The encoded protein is CSVLGQVESVSYEQYF.